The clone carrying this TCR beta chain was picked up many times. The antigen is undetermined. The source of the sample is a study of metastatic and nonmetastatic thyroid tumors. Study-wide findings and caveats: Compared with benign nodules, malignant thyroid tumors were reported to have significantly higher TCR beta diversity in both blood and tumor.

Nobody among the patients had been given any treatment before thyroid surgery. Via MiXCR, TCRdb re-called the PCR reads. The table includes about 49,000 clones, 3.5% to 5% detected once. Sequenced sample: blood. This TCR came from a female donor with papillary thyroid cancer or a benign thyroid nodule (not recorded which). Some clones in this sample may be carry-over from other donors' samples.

CDR3 in DNA: TGTGCAGCGTACCGGGCTGGACAGGGGACCCAGTACTTC. It codes for CAAYRAGQGTQYF. This rearrangement joins TRBV6-1 to TRBJ2-5, with 8 bases lining up with TRBD1. This CDR3 is 13 amino acids long. Germline V gives CDR1 MNHNS, CDR2 SASEGT.